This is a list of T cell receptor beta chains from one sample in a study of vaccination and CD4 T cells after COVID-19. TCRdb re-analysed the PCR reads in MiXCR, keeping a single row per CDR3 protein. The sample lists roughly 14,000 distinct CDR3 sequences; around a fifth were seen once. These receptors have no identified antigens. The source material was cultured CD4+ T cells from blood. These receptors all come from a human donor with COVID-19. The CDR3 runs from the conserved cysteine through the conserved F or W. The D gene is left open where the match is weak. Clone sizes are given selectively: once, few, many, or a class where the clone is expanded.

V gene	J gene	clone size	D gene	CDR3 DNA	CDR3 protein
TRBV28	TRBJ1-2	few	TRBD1	TGTGCCAGCAGTACACCGACAGGGTTGGGCTATGGCTACACCTTC	CASSTPTGLGYGYTF
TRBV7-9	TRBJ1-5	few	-	TGTGCCAGCAGCTTTGCAGCCAGCAATCAGCCCCAGCATTTT	CASSFAASNQPQHF
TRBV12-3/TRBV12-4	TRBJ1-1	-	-	TGTGCCAGCAGTTTATTTGGGACGGTGAACACTGAAGCTTTCTTT	CASSLFGTVNTEAFF
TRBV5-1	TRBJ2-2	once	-	TGCGCCAGCAGCGAGTACGGCGGGGAGCTGTTTTTT	CASSEYGGELFF
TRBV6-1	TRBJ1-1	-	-	TGTGCCAGCACCAAACGGGGGGTTAGTACTGAAGCTTTCTTT	CASTKRGVSTEAFF
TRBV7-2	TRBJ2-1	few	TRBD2	TGTGCCAGCAGCTTAGCCGCTTCTAGCGGGGGTTATGAGCAGTTCTTC	CASSLAASSGGYEQFF
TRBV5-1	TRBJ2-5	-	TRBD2	TGCGCCAGCAGCTACCTGACTAGCGGGGGGGAGACCCAGTACTTC	CASSYLTSGGETQYF
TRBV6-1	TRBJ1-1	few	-	TGTGCCAGCAGTGGGAAGATGACCGCTGAAGCTTTCTTT	CASSGKMTAEAFF
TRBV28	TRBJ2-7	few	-	TGTGCCAGCACGGCAGGGGCCTACGAGCAGTACTTC	CASTAGAYEQYF
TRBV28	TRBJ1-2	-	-	TGTGCCAGCAGCCCCAACGAGCTCTATGGCTACACCTTC	CASSPNELYGYTF
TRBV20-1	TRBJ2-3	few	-	TGCAGTGCTAGGGAGGGGGGGCCAGATACGCAGTATTTT	CSAREGGPDTQYF
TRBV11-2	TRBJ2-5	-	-	TGTGCCAGCAGCTTCGACAGGCTGGAGACCCAGTACTTC	CASSFDRLETQYF
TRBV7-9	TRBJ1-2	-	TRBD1	TGTGCCAGCAGCTTAGACGGGGACAGGGGTTGGAATGGCTACACCTTC	CASSLDGDRGWNGYTF
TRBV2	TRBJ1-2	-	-	TGTGCCAGCAGTACCACCGGGAGCGGCTATGGCTACACCTTC	CASSTTGSGYGYTF
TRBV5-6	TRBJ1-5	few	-	TGTGCCAGCAGCTTGCGGCAGGGACTCAATCAGCCCCAGCATTTT	CASSLRQGLNQPQHF
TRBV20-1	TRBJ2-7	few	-	TGCAGTGCTAGAGCGGGCCAACTTCTCTACGAGCAGTACTTC	CSARAGQLLYEQYF
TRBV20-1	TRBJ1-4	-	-	TGCAGTGCTAGGGACCTGGAAAAACTGTTTTTT	CSARDLEKLFF
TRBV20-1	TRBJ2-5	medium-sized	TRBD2	TGCAGTGCTAGAGATAGGCGGGGGCAAGAGACCCAGTACTTC	CSARDRRGQETQYF
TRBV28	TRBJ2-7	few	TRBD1	TGTGCCAGCAGCCGGGACAGGGCCTTTTCCTACGAGCAGTACTTC	CASSRDRAFSYEQYF
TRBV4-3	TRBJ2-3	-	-	TGCGCCAGCAGCCAAGCTGTCGGGGGTTCCCGGGATACGCAGTATTTT	CASSQAVGGSRDTQYF